These 10 T cell receptor beta chains share one sample of origin, sequenced in a study of metastatic and nonmetastatic thyroid tumors. Until they underwent thyroid surgery, no patient had received any treatment. TCRdb ran MiXCR on the PCR reads. The sample has 6,100 or so clones; around 33% are singletons. The specimen sequenced was adjacent normal tissue. The receptors derive from a male donor with papillary thyroid cancer or a benign thyroid nodule (not recorded which). Some clones in this sample may be carry-over from other donors' samples.

The gene calls are TRBV15 and TRBJ2-5; 8 bases are shared with TRBD1. CDR1 is LNHNV, CDR2 YYDKDF, per germline (reference sequence). The CDR3 has 15 residues. Unmatched junction bases numbered 7, after V lost 2 bases and J lost 5 bases. The CDR3 sequence is CATSRSPGGWETQYF. CDR3 DNA: TGTGCCACCAGCAGATCCCCAGGGGGCTGGGAGACCCAGTACTTC.

The CDR3: CASSLMGVGTDTQYF. The CDR3 DNA is TGTGCCAGCAGCTTGATGGGAGTTGGCACAGATACGCAGTATTTT. The chain joins TRBV5-8 to TRBJ2-3, with D perhaps matching TRBD2 (5 bases). CDR3 length equals 15 residues. Germline CDR1 SGHTS, CDR2 YDEGEE. Trimming left V 1 base short and J 1 base short, with 10 bases between. Combining the CDR3 with reference TRBV5-8 and TRBJ2-3 gives the whole variable domain EAGVTQSPTHLIKTRGQQATLRCSPISGHTSVYWYQQALGLGLQFLLWYDEGEERNRGNFPPRFSGRQFPNYSSELNVNALELEDSALYLCASSLMGVGTDTQYFGPGTRLTVL.

The chain recombines TRBV2 with TRBJ2-4; 8 nucleotides agree with TRBD2. The J call is uncertain, as TRBJ2-1 better fits the DNA end. Per the germline V gene, CDR1 is SNHLY and CDR2 is FYNNEI. The length of the CDR3 is 17 residues. CDR3 sequence: CASRGARTGTSVNEQFF. In DNA form, the CDR3 reads TGTGCCAGCAGGGGGGCCCGGACCGGGACTAGTGTCAATGAGCAGTTCTTC.

J is TRBJ1-2 and V is TRBV6-1; D remains ambiguous. V was shortened by 6 bases and J by 3 bases, with 14 bases between the two germline ends. The germline V gene encodes CDR1 MNHNS and CDR2 SASEGT. The CDR3 runs to 14 residues. The CDR3 sequence: CASSILGWDYGYTF. CDR3 coding DNA: TGTGCCAGCAGCATCCTAGGGTGGGACTATGGCTACACCTTC.

CDR3 in amino acids: CASSDPSLWSPLHF. The CDR3 coding sequence is TGTGCCAGCAGTGACCCATCGTTGTGGTCACCCCTCCACTTT. The rearrangement uses TRBV25-1 and TRBJ1-6; D gene ambiguous. CDR1 MGHDK and CDR2 SYGVNS come from the germline V gene. This CDR3 spans 14 amino acids. The germline V and J ends were trimmed by 3 bases and 10 bases, with 13 bases remaining between them.

V is TRBV30 and J is TRBJ2-1; D is uncertain. The CDR3 runs to 13 residues. Germline V gene sequence: CDR1 GTSNPN, CDR2 SVGIG (reference sequence). V dropped 0 bases and J dropped 9 bases, with 12 bases sitting between them. The CDR3 nucleotides are TGTGCCTGGAGTGTAGCACTTGTTGGTGAGCAGTTCTTC. Residues: CAWSVALVGEQFF.

Worth noting for this clone: Because the CDR3 is missing its conserved closing phenylalanine or tryptophan, this is likely a read error. The chain joins TRBV6-8 to TRBJ2-5; TRBD1 matches at 9 bases. CDR1 is MNHGY and CDR2 is SAAAGT in the germline V gene. The length of the CDR3 is 14 residues. V lost 10 bases and J lost 7; bases outside the gene matches: 13. The CDR3 protein is CAIMGQGNNVTQYV. The CDR3 coding sequence is TGTGCCATCATGGGACAGGGTAACAACGTGACCCAGTACGTC.

This clone was counted between two and nine times. The gene calls are TRBV12-3 or TRBV12-4 and TRBJ1-2, with TRBD1 as a possible D gene (5 bases). CDR3 length equals 15 residues. V lost 5 bases and J 5 bases, leaving 18 bases between the germline ends. CDR3 loop: CASSAGGAMNYGYTF. The CDR3 DNA reads TGTGCCAGCAGTGCCGGAGGGGCGATGAATTATGGCTACACCTTC.

Within the sample, this clone is medium-sized. This chain uses TRBV28 with TRBJ2-4; maybe TRBD1 (6 bases). The germline gives CDR1 MDHEN, CDR2 SYDVKM. The V end was cut by 5 bases, the J end by 4 bases, with 9 bases between. This CDR3 has 13 residues. The CDR3 sequence is CASSLGQKNIQYF. Here the CDR3 DNA reads TGTGCCAGCAGTCTTGGACAGAAAAACATTCAGTACTTC.

A single count supports this clone. The chain is built from TRBV5-1 and TRBJ1-6; possible D gene TRBD1, 5 bases. In germline, CDR1 is SGHRS, CDR2 YFSETQ. The CDR3 has 14 residues. Trimming removed 1 base at V and 7 bases at J, with 9 bases between. The CDR3 loop reads CASSLQGLNSPLHF. DNA of the CDR3: TGCGCCAGCAGCTTGCAGGGATTGAATTCACCCCTCCACTTT.